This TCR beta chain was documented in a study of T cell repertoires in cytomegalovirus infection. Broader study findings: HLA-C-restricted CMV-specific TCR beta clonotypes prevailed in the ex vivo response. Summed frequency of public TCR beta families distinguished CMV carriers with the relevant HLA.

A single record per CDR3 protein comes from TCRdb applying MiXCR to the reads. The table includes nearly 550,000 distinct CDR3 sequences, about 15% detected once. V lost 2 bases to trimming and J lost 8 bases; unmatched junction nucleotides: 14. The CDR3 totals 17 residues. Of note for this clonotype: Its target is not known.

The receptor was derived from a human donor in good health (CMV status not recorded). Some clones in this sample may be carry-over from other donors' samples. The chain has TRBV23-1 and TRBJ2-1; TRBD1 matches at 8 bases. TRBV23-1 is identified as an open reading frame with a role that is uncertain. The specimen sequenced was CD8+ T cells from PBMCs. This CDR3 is CASSQGFQGANCHEQFF. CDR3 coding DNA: TGCGCCAGCAGTCAAGGGTTTCAGGGGGCGAATTGCCATGAGCAGTTCTTC.